The rows below give T cell receptor beta chains drawn from one sample of a study of T cell changes during pregnancy in multiple sclerosis. TCRdb keeps only in-frame clones here, not all; method: immunoSEQ multiplex PCR. The repertoire includes 48,000 or so clones, about nine tenths of them detected once, and over 0.95% sits in the top ten. This specimen consisted of CD4+ T cells from peripheral blood mononuclear cells, obtained in the second trimester of pregnancy. These receptor sequences come from a female donor with multiple sclerosis, enrolled in a pregnancy study. The CDR3 runs from the conserved cysteine through the conserved F or W. Each record gives: clone size, D gene, J gene, V gene, CDR3 protein, CDR3 DNA. The D gene is left open where the match is weak. Some rows have no size entry. The others give once, few or many, or a class for an expanded clone.

>once|TRBD1|TRBJ2-1|TRBV5-4
CASSGGTGDNEQFF
TGTGCCAGCAGCGGGGGGACAGGGGACAATGAGCAGTTCTTC
>.|.|TRBJ1-3|TRBV10-3
CAAGKSNTIYF
TGTGCCGCCGGGAAGTCGAACACCATATATTTT
>.|TRBD1|TRBJ1-1|TRBV19
CASSPDRANTEAFF
TGTGCCAGTAGTCCGGACAGGGCGAACACTGAAGCTTTCTTT
>.|TRBD2|TRBJ2-1|TRBV25-1
CASSDFTSGRAYNEQFF
TGTGCCAGCAGTGATTTTACTAGCGGGAGGGCCTACAATGAGCAGTTCTTC
>.|.|TRBJ2-2|TRBV9
CASSPRQAPNTGELFF
TGTGCCAGCAGCCCGAGACAGGCCCCGAACACCGGGGAGCTGTTTTTT
>.|TRBD1|TRBJ2-5|TRBV11-1
CASSSYRGGETQYF
TGTGCCAGCAGCTCCTACAGGGGTGGGGAGACCCAGTACTTC
>.|.|TRBJ2-7|TRBV28
CATTDTTGNPYEQYF
TGTGCCACAACAGACACTACAGGCAACCCCTACGAGCAGTACTTC
>.|TRBD1|TRBJ1-2|TRBV9
CASSKGQDYGYTF
TGTGCCAGCAGCAAGGGACAGGACTATGGCTACACCTTC
>.|TRBD1|TRBJ1-2|TRBV6-6
CASSYPGGSNYGYTF
TGTGCCAGCAGTTACCCAGGGGGCTCTAACTATGGCTACACCTTC
>once|TRBD2|TRBJ2-1|TRBV5-6
CASSLGGLAGGLYNEQFF
TGTGCCAGCAGCTTGGGGGGACTAGCGGGAGGACTTTACAATGAGCAGTTCTTC
>.|.|TRBJ2-7|TRBV6-1
CASRLAVAEQYF
TGTGCCAGCAGGTTGGCAGTCGCCGAGCAGTACTTC
>.|.|TRBJ1-2|TRBV11-2
CASSLDRERYGYTF
TGTGCCAGCAGCTTAGATCGAGAGAGATATGGCTACACCTTC
>.|TRBD1|TRBJ2-1|TRBV29-1
CSAQPGTGYNEQFF
TGCAGCGCGCAGCCCGGGACAGGTTACAATGAGCAGTTCTTC
>.|TRBD1|TRBJ1-4|TRBV19
CASSWTGAIEKLFF
TGTGCCAGTAGCTGGACAGGGGCCATAGAAAAACTGTTTTTT
>.|.|TRBJ2-5|TRBV7-2
CASSLLRLDQETQYF
TGTGCCAGCAGCTTATTAAGACTAGACCAAGAGACCCAGTACTTC
>.|TRBD1|TRBJ2-5|TRBV7-7
CASSPSRDRGLGETQYF
TGTGCTAGCAGCCCCTCCCGGGACAGGGGGCTGGGGGAGACCCAGTACTTC